This TCR beta chain was documented in a study of T cell responses to AZD1222 COVID-19 vaccine. Profiling relied on immunoSEQ multiplex PCR, and the TCRdb table lists in-frame clones only, not all of them. The sample contains roughly 80,000 clones, approximately 90% of which appear only once. Turning to this clone: Antigen: not known.

Study results and limitations: Donor demographics were predominantly white British with a female majority; clonal diversity may be underestimated. Among vaccine-associated CD4 TCRs, coverage spanned spike, with dominance at 160-218 and 743-854. Per reports, nearly half of all spike-specific TCRs target regions that are unmutated in variants. Two AZD1222 administrations were followed by greater Spike-specific TCR breadth and depth.

The source of this sequence is an adult who received the AZD1222 COVID-19 vaccine. The source was peripheral blood, collected 28 days after the second AZD1222 dose.

CDR3 nucleotides: TGTGCCAGCAGTCAATCTAGCACAGATACGCAGTATTTT. Translation gives CASSQSSTDTQYF. This rearrangement joins TRBV28 to TRBJ2-3; D is undetermined. Germline V gene lookup returns CDR1 MDHEN and CDR2 SYDVKM. The CDR3 is 13 residues long. Trimming pared 5 bases from V and 0 bases from J, leaving 6 bases between.